The next 26 T cell receptor beta chains were all read from a single sample in a study of blood T cell repertoires in COVID-19. Assay used: immunoSEQ multiplex PCR; TCRdb lists only in-frame clones, some missing. The sample has 180,000 or so clones; approximately 84% are singletons. The sample consisted of PBMCs or T cells enriched from blood (not recorded which). These receptors all stem from a human donor with acute COVID-19. The donor label of this sample is uncertain.

The chain is built from TRBV12-3 or TRBV12-4 and TRBJ2-1; the D is unclear. There are 13 residues in the CDR3. V lost 4 bases and J 0 bases, leaving 4 bases between the germline ends. CDR3 nucleotide sequence: TGTGCCAGCAGTTGGGCCTCCTACAATGAGCAGTTCTTC. Translation gives CASSWASYNEQFF.

This chain connects TRBV5-6 to TRBJ1-6, with a possible D match to TRBD1 (6 bases). From germline, CDR1 is SGHDT and CDR2 YYEEEE. This CDR3 comprises 14 residues. Deletions cut 4 bases from V and 6 bases from J, with 11 bases between. CDR3 amino acids: CASSLGTPNSPLHF. DNA of the CDR3: TGTGCCAGCAGCCTAGGGACACCTAATTCACCCCTCCACTTT.

This chain connects TRBV19 to TRBJ2-7; 9 bases agree with TRBD1. J lost 2 bases, V lost 3 bases, and 5 bases had no gene match. Looked up from germline, CDR1 is LNHDA and CDR2 is SQIVND (reference sequence). The CDR3 sequence is 15 residues long. The CDR3, as DNA: TGTGCCAGTAGTATGGGGACAGGGTTCCCCTACGAGCAGTACTTC. Translated: CASSMGTGFPYEQYF. Complete variable domain (other parts from reference TRBV19 and TRBJ2-7): DGGITQSPKYLFRKEGQNVTLSCEQNLNHDAMYWYRQDPGQGLRLIYYSQIVNDFQKGDIAEGYSVSREKKESFPLTVTSAQKNPTAFYLCASSMGTGFPYEQYFGPGTRLTVT.

This sequence joins TRBV9 and TRBJ2-7; tentatively, D is TRBD1 (5 bases). Germline V gives CDR1 SGDLS, CDR2 YYNGEE. CDR3 length equals 14 residues. V lost 4 bases and J 0 bases, leaving 11 bases between the germline ends. Here the CDR3 DNA reads TGTGCCAGCAGCACCACGACAGACTCCTACGAGCAGTACTTC. This translates into CASSTTTDSYEQYF.

This chain uses TRBV7-8 with TRBJ2-1; TRBD1 matches at 11 bases. CDR3 length equals 16 residues. Germline CDR1 and CDR2: SGHVS and FQNEAQ. The V gene end was trimmed by 5 bases and the J gene end by 6 bases; junction bases not matched to a gene: 9. The CDR3 region is CASSRRTGGFFNEQFF. The CDR3 coding sequence is TGTGCCAGCAGCCGGAGGACAGGGGGCTTCTTCAATGAGCAGTTCTTC.

This chain joins TRBV5-1 and TRBJ2-5, with D maybe TRBD2 (6 bases). Germline V gives CDR1 SGHRS, CDR2 YFSETQ. V was clipped by 4 bases and J by 5 bases, with 18 bases between them. The CDR3 has 15 amino acids. CDR3 residues: CASSATSSASETQYF. Written as DNA, the CDR3 is TGCGCCAGCAGCGCCACTAGCAGTGCGTCCGAGACCCAGTACTTC.

Comment on this clone: This CDR3 is also generated by other DNA sequences in the sample. The V call is TRBV5-1, the J call TRBJ2-7, with TRBD1 as a possible D gene (5 bases). The germline V gene has CDR1 SGHRS and CDR2 YFSETQ. The CDR3 totals 14 residues. Trimming took off 1 base at V and 1 base at J, with 9 bases between the two ends. The CDR3 reads CASSLRGTSYEQYF. CDR3 coding DNA: TGCGCCAGCAGCTTGAGGGGTACTTCCTACGAGCAGTACTTC.

V and J are TRBV7-2 and TRBJ1-6; no firm D call. The germline V and J ends were trimmed by 1 base and 14 bases, with 12 bases remaining between them. The CDR3 runs 13 residues. Germline values: CDR1 SGHTA, CDR2 FQGNSA. The chain's CDR3 is CASSLESTSSLHF. The CDR3, as DNA: TGTGCCAGCAGCTTAGAATCTACCTCATCCCTCCACTTT.

The chain couples TRBV24-1 to TRBJ1-2; 9 bases agree with TRBD1. The V segment lost 5 bases and the J segment 6 bases; nucleotides outside the gene matches: 12. The length of the CDR3 is 16 residues. Germline values: CDR1 KGHDR, CDR2 SFDVKD. CDR3 DNA sequence: TGTGCCACCAGTGGGCCCCGGGACAGGGAAAGTGATGGCTACACCTTC. It specifies CATSGPRDRESDGYTF.

V gene TRBV10-3 combines with J gene TRBJ2-7; perhaps TRBD2 as D (6 bases). Germline V lookup: CDR1 ENHRY, CDR2 SYGVKD. The length of the CDR3 is 14 residues. Trimming left V 6 bases short and J 3 bases short, with 15 bases between. The CDR3 region is CAIRGTEGHYEQYF. The DNA of the CDR3 is TGTGCCATCAGGGGGACGGAGGGGCACTACGAGCAGTACTTC.

Here the CDR3 DNA reads TGTGCCAGCAGCCAGTTGGACAGGTTATCCTACGAGCAGTACTTC. Its protein is CASSQLDRLSYEQYF. The chain links TRBV27 to TRBJ2-7; TRBD1 matches at 7 bases. The CDR3 contains 15 residues. Germline V lookup: CDR1 MNHEY, CDR2 SMNVEV (reference sequence). The V gene end was trimmed by 6 bases and the J gene end by 1 base; junction bases not matched to a gene: 9.

This rearrangement joins TRBV11-2 to TRBJ2-7, with 9 bases that match TRBD1. The CDR3 length is 14 residues. The V gene end was trimmed by 7 bases and the J gene end by 4 bases; junction bases not matched to a gene: 8. Germline CDR1 SGHAT, CDR2 FQNNGV. Here the CDR3 DNA reads TGTGCCAGCACTTGGGGGACAGGGAATTACGAGCAGTACTTC. Its protein product is CASTWGTGNYEQYF.

This CDR3 is CASSPAGMNTEAFF. The CDR3 nucleotides are TGTGCCAGCAGCCCCGCGGGGATGAACACTGAAGCTTTCTTT. The rearrangement links TRBV5-4 to TRBJ1-1; D call uncertain. The CDR3 sequence is 14 residues long. Germline CDR1 reads SGHNT; CDR2 reads YYREEE (reference sequence). V was cut by 4 bases and J by 0 bases, with 10 bases left in between.

This chain connects TRBV23-1 to TRBJ2-4; TRBD2 is a possible D gene (6 bases). TRBV23-1 is assigned to the ORF class and has an uncertain function. V was clipped by 0 bases and J by 8 bases, with 20 bases between them. There are 17 residues in the CDR3. The CDR3 spells CASSQSEIRQTRDIQYF. The CDR3 DNA reads TGCGCCAGCAGTCAATCCGAGATTCGACAGACTAGAGACATTCAGTACTTC.

This sequence joins TRBV3-1 (or the pseudogene TRBV3-2) and TRBJ2-5; D is unresolved. Per the germline V gene, CDR1 is LGHDT and CDR2 is YNNKEL (reference sequence). The CDR3 covers 16 residues. V was shortened by 1 base and J by 7 bases, with 19 bases between the two germline ends. The CDR3 protein is CASSQGALNPLGTQYF. In nucleotides, the CDR3 is TGTGCCAGCAGCCAAGGCGCCCTAAATCCGCTTGGGACCCAGTACTTC.

The chain uses TRBV4-1 and TRBJ1-6; D remains ambiguous. With 2 bases removed from V and 9 bases from J, the gap between germline ends came to 8 bases. The CDR3 is made up of 13 amino acids. The germline CDR1 and CDR2 sequences are MGHRA and YSYEKL. For the CDR3, the DNA is TGCGCCAGCAGCCAAATATTAGTTTCACCCCTCCACTTT. Its translation: CASSQILVSPLHF.

This rearrangement joins TRBV11-2 to TRBJ1-6, with a tentative D call TRBD1 (6 bases). The V and J ends lost 2 bases and 9 bases respectively, with 11 bases between them. The CDR3 spans 14 residues. Germline CDR1 is SGHAT and CDR2 is FQNNGV. CDR3 in amino acids: CASSLIQGGSPLHF. As DNA, the CDR3 is TGTGCCAGCAGCTTAATACAGGGTGGTTCACCCCTCCACTTT.

The chain is built from TRBV28 and TRBJ1-2, with 10 positions matching TRBD1. The CDR3 loop spans 16 amino acids. CDR1 is MDHEN, CDR2 SYDVKM, per germline. The V gene end was trimmed by 2 bases and the J gene end by 7 bases; junction bases not matched to a gene: 10. In DNA form, the CDR3 reads TGTGCCAGCAGTTTAGGGACAGGGGTTCGGGTCCGTGGCTACACCTTC. Amino acids: CASSLGTGVRVRGYTF.

The chain recombines TRBV9 with TRBJ2-1, with TRBD1 as a possible D gene (6 bases). V dropped 0 bases and J dropped 6 bases, with 13 bases sitting between them. CDR3 length equals 15 residues. Germline CDR1 is SGDLS and CDR2 is YYNGEE. This CDR3 reads CASSVGGPSLNEQFF. In DNA, the CDR3 is TGTGCCAGCAGCGTAGGGGGGCCCAGCCTCAATGAGCAGTTCTTC.

The chain couples TRBV9 to TRBJ1-2; D remains ambiguous. Looked up from germline, CDR1 is SGDLS and CDR2 is YYNGEE. The length of the CDR3 is 15 residues. V was pared by 0 bases and J by 2 bases, with 11 bases between. DNA for the CDR3: TGTGCCAGCAGCGTAGGATCCGGCAGGAACTATGGCTACACCTTC. This encodes CASSVGSGRNYGYTF.

The CDR3 protein is CAWTAYNSPLHF. The CDR3 DNA reads as TGTGCCTGGACAGCGTATAATTCACCCCTCCACTTT. This sequence joins TRBV30 and TRBJ1-6; no reliable D call. Per germline, CDR1 GTSNPN and CDR2 SVGIG (reference sequence). The CDR3 consists of 12 residues. V lost 4 bases, J lost 4 bases, and 5 bases lay in between. Full variable domain (remainder filled in from reference TRBV30 and TRBJ1-6): SQTIHQWPATLVQPVGSPLSLECTVEGTSNPNLYWYRQAAGRGLQLLFYSVGIGQISSEVPQNLSASRPQDRQFILSSKKLLLSDSGFYLCAWTAYNSPLHFGNGTRLTVT.

This chain uses TRBV27 with TRBJ1-5; D gene uncertain. The V end lost 5 bases, the J end lost 7 bases, and 15 bases lay between the germline ends. Germline CDR1 and CDR2: MNHEY and SMNVEV (reference sequence). The CDR3 runs 14 residues. CDR3: CASSPGNEEQPQHF. CDR3 in DNA: TGTGCCAGCAGTCCCGGAAATGAGGAACAGCCCCAGCATTTT.

J is TRBJ2-2 and V is TRBV30; the D gene is possibly TRBD1 (6 bases). CDR3 size: 14 residues. Germline CDR1 and CDR2: GTSNPN and SVGIG (reference sequence). V was pared by 1 base and J by 5 bases, with 11 bases between. The CDR3 loop reads CAWSAGVGTGELFF. CDR3 coding DNA: TGTGCCTGGAGTGCAGGGGTTGGGACCGGGGAGCTGTTTTTT.

This clone was found a few times. The chain has TRBV2 and TRBJ2-2, with D unclear. Germline loops: CDR1 SNHLY, CDR2 FYNNEI. The V end lost 6 bases, the J end lost 4 bases, and 9 bases lay between the germline ends. The CDR3 is made up of 13 amino acids. CDR3 bases: TGTGCCAGCAGACTCAAATTCACCGGGGAGCTGTTTTTT. The encoded protein is CASRLKFTGELFF.

This chain links TRBV12-5 with TRBJ2-2; D is unresolved. The V end lost 4 bases, the J end lost 8 bases, and 5 bases lay between the germline ends. Germline V CDR1 and CDR2: LGHNT, FRNRAP. This CDR3 is 11 amino acids long. CDR3 bases: TGTGCTAGTGGTTCCATGGGGGAGCTGTTTTTT. Residues: CASGSMGELFF.

This clone was seen a single time. The genes are TRBV20-1 and TRBJ1-6, with D maybe TRBD1 (5 bases). The V gene's germline CDR1 is DFQATT and CDR2 SNEGSKA (reference sequence). The germline V and J ends were trimmed by 3 bases and 7 bases, with 7 bases remaining between them. The CDR3 sequence is 12 residues long. In DNA form, the CDR3 reads TGCAGTGCTAGTAGACAGAATTCACCCCTCCACTTT. It is translated as CSASRQNSPLHF.